The sequence of this TCR beta chain was determined in a study of primary melanoma T cells and metastatic recurrence (dated by TCRdb to 2018 to 2021). Regarding the research as a whole: The cohort was made up of about 210 primary melanomas of stage T2 to T4, with thickness greater than 1 mm. Whether T-cell fraction and T-cell repertoire clonality in primary melanoma tumors predicted patient outcome was tested in the study. The T-cell fraction measured by TCR beta sequencing was weighed against progression-free survival, the clinical outcome chosen for the comparison. The sequencing-derived T-cell fraction was compared with histopathological grading of tumor-infiltrating lymphocytes. The full study reports these points: Progression-free survival was reportedly predicted by the tumor T-cell fraction independently of age, mitotic rate, ulceration and thickness. A T-cell fraction above 20% appeared protective regardless of ulceration status, mitotic rate or nodal disease. Reportedly, adding T-cell fraction to tumor thickness improved progression-free survival prediction more than adding any other histopathological variable did. An effective T-cell-mediated antitumor response in primary melanoma was presented by the authors only as a suggestion rather than as a demonstrated mechanism.

Comment on this clone: Its recognized antigen is unknown. No base-level quality is on record; no much larger clone is a single base apart.

Patients had primary melanoma that had been surgically resected and was considered potentially curable but at risk of metastatic recurrence. Per the germline V gene, LGHNT is the CDR1 and FRNRAP is the CDR2. Counted from cysteine to phenylalanine, this CDR3 has 14 amino acids. Left in the record is the CDR3 DNA by itself, 42 bases read in frame from the first base. Library preparation was by the immunoSEQ multiplex PCR assay. Primary melanoma tumor tissue was subjected to high-throughput sequencing of the T-cell receptor beta chain. Turning to the authors' computational methods: TCRB CDR3 sharing between samples and the distribution of insertions and deletions were included in the repertoire analyses. A gradient-boosted model ranked the predictive value of the T-cell fraction against histopathological variables. The table comes from immuneACCESS by way of TCRdb, which keeps in-frame sequences with V and J called. Part of the clones is missing from these tables; in studies checked, under half for an unresolved V gene and the rest for unknown reasons. The V and J calls and clone size were taken over from that table, and D and trimming were inferred from the DNA. The sample contains over 750 clones, 85% of them found a single time. The ten largest make up 9.1% of the sample.

This receptor was identified in a human donor with melanoma. The sample taken for sequencing was melanoma tumor tissue. The rearrangement combines TRBV12-5 with TRBJ2-7; TRBD2 is perhaps the D gene, given 7 matching bases. The encoded CDR3 is CASKGGEYSYEQYF. The base sequence is TGTGCCAGCAAAGGGGGGGAGTATAGCTACGAGCAGTACTTC.